This is a list of T cell receptor beta chains from one sample in a study of OX40 agonist ivuxolimab in advanced cancers. Measured with immunoSEQ multiplex PCR; TCRdb has only the in-frame clones, and not every one. The top ten hold around a sixth of the sample, which has about 71,000 clones, 94% seen once. The material was CD4+ or CD8+ T cells sorted from blood, obtained in a trial of the OX40 agonist ivuxolimab. The origin of the receptors is an adult with an advanced solid tumor such as melanoma, head and neck, liver or kidney cancer. CDR3s include the opening cysteine and the closing phenylalanine or tryptophan. A D gene is named only where the DNA matches it firmly. Clone size, where shown, is once, few, many, or a class for clones that have expanded.

D	length	V	size	J	CDR3	DNA
-	12	TRBV9	-	TRBJ1-1	CASSVAGGEAFF	TGTGCCAGCAGCGTAGCGGGGGGTGAAGCTTTCTTT
TRBD2	15	TRBV7-2	-	TRBJ2-1	CASSQPTSPNNEQFF	TGTGCCAGCAGCCAACCGACTAGCCCGAACAATGAGCAGTTCTTC
-	15	TRBV4-1	-	TRBJ2-1	CASSQLPSSYNEQFF	TGCGCCAGCAGCCAACTGCCCAGCTCCTACAATGAGCAGTTCTTC
TRBD1	14	TRBV7-2	-	TRBJ2-7	CASSLNRGAYEQYF	TGTGCCAGCAGCTTAAACAGGGGGGCCTACGAGCAGTACTTC
-	16	TRBV18	-	TRBJ2-1	CASSLQRVGIRNEQFF	TGTGCCAGCTCACTCCAAAGGGTCGGAATTCGCAATGAGCAGTTCTTC
-	13	TRBV7-9	-	TRBJ2-1	CASSLEVENEQFF	TGTGCCAGCAGCTTAGAGGTCGAGAATGAGCAGTTCTTC
-	14	TRBV6-6	-	TRBJ1-5	CASMKRGSNQPQHF	TGTGCCAGCATGAAGCGGGGGAGCAATCAGCCCCAGCATTTT
-	12	TRBV19	-	TRBJ1-5	CAATTSNQPQHF	TGTGCCGCGACGACTAGCAATCAGCCCCAGCATTTT
-	11	TRBV29-1	-	TRBJ2-5	CSVDTSSQQYF	TGCAGCGTCGATACATCTAGCCAGCAGTACTTC
-	13	TRBV7-8	-	TRBJ1-1	CASSLAPDTEAFF	TGTGCCAGCAGCTTAGCGCCGGACACTGAAGCTTTCTTT
TRBD1	16	TRBV27	-	TRBJ1-2	CASSSFRDRGNYGYTF	TGTGCCAGCAGTTCCTTCCGCGACAGGGGGAACTATGGCTACACCTTC
-	13	TRBV19	-	TRBJ1-2	CASSTGVTYGYTF	TGTGCCAGTAGTACAGGGGTAACCTATGGCTACACCTTC
-	14	TRBV10-3	-	TRBJ2-1	CAIKGGSSHNEQFF	TGTGCCATCAAGGGGGGGTCGTCTCACAATGAGCAGTTCTTC
-	15	TRBV15	-	TRBJ2-7	CATSNLPGPEIEQYF	TGTGCCACCAGCAACCTACCGGGACCCGAAATCGAGCAGTACTTC
TRBD1	13	TRBV7-6	-	TRBJ2-1	CASSLRGRKEQFF	TGTGCCAGCAGCCTCAGGGGGCGGAAGGAGCAGTTCTTC
-	13	TRBV19	-	TRBJ1-1	CASSIGGDTEAFF	TGTGCCAGTAGTATAGGTGGGGACACTGAAGCTTTCTTT
-	12	TRBV11-2	-	TRBJ2-1	CASSFLANEQFF	TGTGCCAGCAGCTTCCTGGCGAATGAGCAGTTCTTC
-	12	TRBV14	-	TRBJ1-3	CASSQEVNHIYF	TGTGCCAGCAGCCAAGAAGTAAATCACATATATTTT
TRBD1	20	TRBV4-1	-	TRBJ1-1	CASSHSGGGGAALMNTEAFF	TGCGCCAGCAGCCATTCAGGGGGAGGAGGGGCCGCCCTCATGAACACTGAAGCTTTCTTT
TRBD1	14	TRBV4-1	-	TRBJ1-2	CASSKGQGDYGYTF	TGCGCCAGCAGCAAGGGACAGGGTGACTATGGCTACACCTTC
TRBD1	14	TRBV6-5	-	TRBJ1-1	CASSNRGMNTEAFF	TGTGCCAGCAGTAACAGGGGGATGAACACTGAAGCTTTCTTT
TRBD1	15	TRBV6-5	-	TRBJ2-7	CASSLTGTSSYEQYF	TGTGCCAGCAGCCTGACAGGGACGAGCTCCTACGAGCAGTACTTC
-	10	TRBV11-2	-	TRBJ2-7	CASSLSRQYF	TGTGCCAGCAGCTTAAGCCGTCAGTACTTC
TRBD2	18	TRBV27	-	TRBJ2-1	CASLGPASGTVSYNEQFF	TGTGCCAGTTTGGGACCGGCTAGCGGGACGGTCTCCTACAATGAGCAGTTCTTC
-	16	TRBV7-9	-	TRBJ2-5	CASTLGGGGPQETQYF	TGTGCCAGCACCTTAGGTGGTGGGGGGCCCCAAGAGACCCAGTACTTC
-	14	TRBV7-9	-	TRBJ1-4	CASSSPDGNEKLFF	TGTGCCAGCAGCTCCCCGGACGGGAATGAAAAACTGTTTTTT
-	13	TRBV5-4	-	TRBJ1-1	CASSFNLPTEAFF	TGTGCCAGCAGCTTTAATCTACCCACTGAAGCTTTCTTT
-	11	TRBV29-1	-	TRBJ2-5	CSVEGLETQYF	TGCAGCGTTGAGGGCTTGGAGACCCAGTACTTC
-	13	TRBV19	few	TRBJ1-1	CASSIGGGTEAFF	TGTGCCAGTAGTATAGGAGGGGGGACTGAAGCTTTCTTT
TRBD2	17	TRBV27	-	TRBJ2-1	CASSRTSGGAAYNEQFF	TGTGCCAGCAGTCGGACTAGCGGGGGGGCAGCCTACAATGAGCAGTTCTTC
-	11	TRBV20-1	-	TRBJ1-2	CSAPVDRTYTF	TGCAGTGCCCCTGTCGACAGGACGTACACCTTC
-	13	TRBV5-1	-	TRBJ2-7	CASSQNEGGEQYF	TGCGCCAGCAGTCAGAATGAGGGGGGCGAGCAGTACTTC
-	13	TRBV4-1	-	TRBJ1-1	CASSHGGSTEAFF	TGCGCCAGCAGCCACGGCGGGAGCACTGAAGCTTTCTTT
TRBD1	14	TRBV29-1	-	TRBJ2-7	CSVAGTGILDEQYF	TGCAGCGTCGCCGGGACAGGGATCTTAGACGAGCAGTACTTC
TRBD1	14	TRBV6-1	-	TRBJ2-3	CASRPGQGAHTQYF	TGTGCCAGCAGACCGGGACAGGGGGCCCATACGCAGTATTTT
-	14	TRBV27	-	TRBJ1-2	CASSLIGGTYGYTF	TGTGCCAGCAGTTTAATAGGGGGGACCTATGGCTACACCTTC
-	15	TRBV7-3	-	TRBJ1-2	CASSSAAIGDYGYTF	TGTGCCAGCAGCTCCGCGGCGATTGGGGACTATGGCTACACCTTC
TRBD1	16	TRBV12-5	-	TRBJ2-7	CASGLTYRDRGYEQYF	TGTGCTAGTGGTTTGACTTACCGGGACAGGGGGTACGAGCAGTACTTC
-	13	TRBV7-9	once	TRBJ1-1	CASSVQKDQKAFF	TGTGCCAGCAGCGTCCAGAAGGACCAGAAAGCTTTCTTT
-	11	TRBV7-9	-	TRBJ2-7	CASSQSGGQYF	TGTGCCAGCAGCCAGAGTGGGGGGCAGTACTTC
-	15	TRBV28	-	TRBJ1-2	CASSSRQGPGDGYTF	TGTGCCAGCAGTTCACGACAAGGGCCGGGTGATGGCTACACCTTC
TRBD1	13	TRBV28	-	TRBJ1-1	CASSDRGPPEAFF	TGTGCCAGCAGTGACAGGGGACCTCCTGAAGCTTTCTTT
TRBD1	15	TRBV5-6	-	TRBJ1-1	CASSLGTGVNTEAFF	TGTGCCAGCAGCTTAGGGACAGGGGTGAACACTGAAGCTTTCTTT
TRBD2	12	TRBV9	-	TRBJ2-1	CASRGGPDEQFF	TGTGCCAGCAGGGGAGGGCCCGATGAGCAGTTCTTC